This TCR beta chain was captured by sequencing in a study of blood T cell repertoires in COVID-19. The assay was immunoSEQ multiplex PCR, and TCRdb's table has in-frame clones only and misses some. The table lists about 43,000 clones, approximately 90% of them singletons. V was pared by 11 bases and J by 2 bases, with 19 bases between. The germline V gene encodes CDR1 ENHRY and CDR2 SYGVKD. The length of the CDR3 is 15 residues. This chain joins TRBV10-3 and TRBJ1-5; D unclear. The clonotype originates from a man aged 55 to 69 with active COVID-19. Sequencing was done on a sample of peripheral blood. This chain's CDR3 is CASWGDGDGNQPQHF. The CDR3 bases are TGTGCCTCCTGGGGAGATGGTGATGGCAATCAGCCCCAGCATTTT.